The rows below give T cell receptor beta chains drawn from one sample of a study of blood T cell repertoires in COVID-19. Sequencing used immunoSEQ multiplex PCR; TCRdb keeps in-frame clones, though not all of them. This repertoire shows some 170,000 clones, roughly 87% found once; its top ten account for roughly 1.4%. The source material was peripheral blood. Receptor source: a woman aged 50 to 65 with acute or convalescent COVID-19. The CDR3 runs from the conserved cysteine through the conserved F or W. Each record gives: V gene, clone size, D gene, J gene, CDR3 DNA, CDR3 protein. The D gene is left open where the match is weak. Expanded clones are given a class, and other clones once, few, many or no size at all.

TRBV7-6,once,NA,TRBJ1-3,TGTGCCAGCAGCTTAGTGAGCTCTGGAAACACCATATATTTT,CASSLVSSGNTIYF
TRBV7-3,NA,NA,TRBJ2-3,TGTGCCAGCAGCTTAACGTCAGGGCGTGATACGCAGTATTTT,CASSLTSGRDTQYF
TRBV11-3,NA,TRBD1,TRBJ1-6,TGTGCCAGCAGCTTAGGACAGGGGGCCAATTCACCCCTCCACTTT,CASSLGQGANSPLHF
TRBV11-3,NA,TRBD1,TRBJ1-1,TGTGCCAGCAGCTTCACAGGGGGCACTGAAGCTTTCTTT,CASSFTGGTEAFF
TRBV7-2,NA,NA,TRBJ1-2,TGTGCCAGCAGCTTATCCGGGACTAAGAAGATTTATGGCTACACCTTC,CASSLSGTKKIYGYTF
TRBV29-1,NA,NA,TRBJ2-5,TGCAGCGTTGGCGGCGGTGGGGAGACCCAGTACTTC,CSVGGGGETQYF
TRBV2,few,NA,TRBJ1-2,TGTGCCAGCAGTGCTGGCAGGGATATCGGTGGCTACACCTTC,CASSAGRDIGGYTF
TRBV11-2,NA,TRBD1,TRBJ1-1,TGTGCCAGCAGCTTAACAGGGGGCACTGAAGCTTTCTTT,CASSLTGGTEAFF
TRBV18,once,TRBD1,TRBJ1-4,TGTGCCAGCTCACCGACCGCGACAGGGGAAAATGAAAAACTGTTTTTT,CASSPTATGENEKLFF
TRBV3-1/TRBV3-2,NA,NA,TRBJ1-5,TGTGCCAGCAGCCAAGATCTTGGAGATCAGCCCCAGCATTTT,CASSQDLGDQPQHF
TRBV30,NA,NA,TRBJ2-3,TGTGCCTGGGCCGGCGGATACACAGATACGCAGTATTTT,CAWAGGYTDTQYF
TRBV4-3,NA,TRBD1,TRBJ1-2,TGCGCCAGCAGCCAAGATTTCTCCGGGACAGGGAGCTACACCTTC,CASSQDFSGTGSYTF
TRBV5-1,NA,NA,TRBJ1-2,TGCGCCAGCAGCTTGGACAGGGAATTTAACTATGGCTACACCTTC,CASSLDREFNYGYTF
TRBV6-5,NA,TRBD1,TRBJ1-2,TGTGCCAGCAGTTACGGGGGACAGGGCGCGACTGGCTACACCTTC,CASSYGGQGATGYTF
TRBV19,NA,NA,TRBJ1-5,TGTGCCAGTAGTCGCAGCCACAGAATTCAAAATAGCAATCAGCCCCAGCATTTT,CASSRSHRIQNSNQPQHF
TRBV7-9,NA,NA,TRBJ1-2,TGTGCCAGCAGCCGTACAGGGCCTGTTACTACGACAGGCTACACCTTC,CASSRTGPVTTTGYTF
TRBV24-1,NA,NA,TRBJ1-2,TGTGCCACCAGTGCAGGAAGAGCCTATGGCTACACCTTC,CATSAGRAYGYTF
TRBV18,NA,NA,TRBJ2-7,TGTGCCAGCTCACCGCCGAGATCCTACGAGCAGTACTTC,CASSPPRSYEQYF
TRBV27,NA,NA,TRBJ1-2,TGTGCCAGCGGTGAGGAGGGGAAGTGGGATGGCTACACCTTC,CASGEEGKWDGYTF
TRBV6-5,NA,NA,TRBJ1-1,TGTGCCAGCAGTTACTCCGGGGTCACTGAAGCTTTCTTT,CASSYSGVTEAFF
TRBV4-1,NA,TRBD1,TRBJ1-2,TGCGCCAGCAGCCAAGCCGCGACAGGGCTTAACTATGGCTACACCTTC,CASSQAATGLNYGYTF
TRBV11-3,NA,NA,TRBJ1-2,TGTGCCAGCAGCGTGTCCCGGGAGTCGGCCTATGGCTACACCTTC,CASSVSRESAYGYTF
TRBV4-2,many,TRBD2,TRBJ2-1,TGTGCCAGCAGCCAAGGAGCGGGGGGGCCCGGTGAGCAGTTCTTC,CASSQGAGGPGEQFF
TRBV5-1,NA,NA,TRBJ1-1,TGCGCCAGCAGCTTGGAAGGGGTGGGGAAGAACACTGAAGCTTTCTTT,CASSLEGVGKNTEAFF
TRBV7-9,once,NA,TRBJ1-2,TGTGCCAGCAGCTCGGGGGAGGGTGGCTACACCTTC,CASSSGEGGYTF
TRBV7-6,NA,TRBD2,TRBJ2-1,TGTGCCAGCAGCTTAGGAAGCGGGACTTCTTACAATGAGCAGTTCTTC,CASSLGSGTSYNEQFF
TRBV5-6,NA,NA,TRBJ1-2,TGTGCCAGCAGCCCCCGTTTGAGGGGCTACACCTTC,CASSPRLRGYTF
TRBV5-1,NA,TRBD1,TRBJ2-2,TGCGCCAGCAGCTCGAATCCGGGACAGGGTAACACCGGGGAGCTGTTTTTT,CASSSNPGQGNTGELFF